This TCR beta chain was sequenced during a study of T cell repertoires in cytomegalovirus infection. The CDR3 sequence is 15 residues long. V lost 0 bases and J 5 bases, leaving 14 bases between the germline ends. Germline V gene sequence: CDR1 MNHEY, CDR2 SVGEGT. TCRdb recomputed calls from the reads with MiXCR, one row per CDR3 protein. The sample consists of fewer than 550,000 distinct CDR3 sequences, about a third of them appearing once. This receptor was taken from a human donor in good health (CMV status not recorded). Some clones in this sample may be carry-over from other donors' samples. The sequencing sample was made of PBMCs. The chain couples TRBV6-2 or TRBV6-3 to TRBJ2-7, with a possible D match to TRBD1 (5 bases). This chain's CDR3 is CASSYSIRGSDEQYF. Here the CDR3 DNA reads TGTGCCAGCAGTTACTCGATTAGGGGCTCGGACGAGCAGTACTTC.